What follows describes a single T cell receptor (beta chain). Its specificity is not known. This may come from a read error, since a much larger clone is one base off. Using RNA transcripts as the source, TCR beta CDR3 regions were amplified. TCR CDR3 regions were first amplified by RT-PCR with HTBI primers. TCRdb called the multiplex PCR reads again in MiXCR, with one record for every CDR3 protein. The table shows 490,000 or so distinct CDR3 sequences, with approximately 49% occurring only once. This CDR3 region has 16 residues. Looked up from germline, CDR1 is SEHNR and CDR2 is FQNEAQ (reference sequence). It was uncontrolled infection, other autoimmune disease, pregnancy or lactation that excluded patients. The record originates from a study of T cells in Graves' hyperthyroidism and ophthalmopathy. Study-level points and caveats: Classification by a 13 V-J model distinguished ophthalmopathy from stable hyperthyroidism. In the blood, most expanded thyroid clonotypes above 0.001 appeared as well. Ophthalmopathy prediction by the model preceded onset by a median approximately six months.

The gene calls are TRBV7-9 and TRBJ2-7, with 14 bases that match TRBD2. The clonotype originates from an adult woman with Graves' disease, either hyperthyroidism or ophthalmopathy (not recorded which). The sequencing input was peripheral blood or thyroid tissue (not recorded which). The CDR3 DNA is TGTGCCAGCAGCCAAGGGACTAGCGGGAGCTCCTACGAGCAGTGCTTC. This gives the protein CASSQGTSGSSYEQCF.